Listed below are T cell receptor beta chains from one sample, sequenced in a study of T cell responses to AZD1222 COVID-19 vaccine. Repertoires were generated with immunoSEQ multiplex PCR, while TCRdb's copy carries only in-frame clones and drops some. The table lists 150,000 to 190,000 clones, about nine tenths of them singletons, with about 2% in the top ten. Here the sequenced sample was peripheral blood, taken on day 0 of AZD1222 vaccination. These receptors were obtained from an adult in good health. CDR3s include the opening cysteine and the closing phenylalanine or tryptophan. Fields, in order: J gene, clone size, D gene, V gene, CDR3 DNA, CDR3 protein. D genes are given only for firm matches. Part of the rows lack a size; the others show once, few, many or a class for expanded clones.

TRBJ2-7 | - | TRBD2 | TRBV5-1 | TGCGCCAGCAGCTTGGCCGGACTAGCGGGAGTCGCTGAGCAGTACTTC | CASSLAGLAGVAEQYF
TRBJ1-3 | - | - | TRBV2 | TGTGCCAGCAGTGAATTCTGGACGTTTACTGGAAACACCATATATTTT | CASSEFWTFTGNTIYF
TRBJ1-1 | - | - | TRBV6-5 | TGTGCCAGCTCTGTAGGCAGGGGCACTGAAGCTTTCTTT | CASSVGRGTEAFF
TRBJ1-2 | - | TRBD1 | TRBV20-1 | TGCAGTGCTAGTTTGACGGGACAGGGGACTCCGGGGTACTATGGCTACACCTTC | CSASLTGQGTPGYYGYTF
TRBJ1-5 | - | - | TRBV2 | TGTGCCAGCAGTGGCGAGACACTTAATCAGCCCCAGCATTTT | CASSGETLNQPQHF
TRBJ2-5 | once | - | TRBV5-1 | TGCGCCAGCAGCTCGGGCCCTCAAGAGACCCAGTACTTC | CASSSGPQETQYF
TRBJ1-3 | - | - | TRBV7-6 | TGTGCCAGCAGCTCCATTCCGCTTGTACAGGCCTCGGGAAACACCATATATTTT | CASSSIPLVQASGNTIYF
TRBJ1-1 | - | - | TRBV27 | TGTGCCAGCAGTTTATCTCCGGGGTCCAATACTGAAGCTTTCTTT | CASSLSPGSNTEAFF
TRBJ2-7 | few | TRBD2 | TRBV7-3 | TGTGCCAGCAGCTTAAGGGGCGGGAGTAGCGAGCAGTACTTC | CASSLRGGSSEQYF
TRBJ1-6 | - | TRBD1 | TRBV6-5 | TGTGCCAGCAGTCGGGGACAGATAAATTCACCCCTCCACTTT | CASSRGQINSPLHF
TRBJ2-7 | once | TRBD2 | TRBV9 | TGTGCCAGCAGCGCGCGAGGGGGACTAGCGGTTACCTACGAGCAGTACTTC | CASSARGGLAVTYEQYF
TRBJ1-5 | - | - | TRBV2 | TGTGCCAGCAGTGTTGGGTTGCTGCCTCAGCCCCAGCATTTT | CASSVGLLPQPQHF
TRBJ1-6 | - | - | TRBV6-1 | TGTGCCAGCAGTGATGGCCCCAGAGGGAATTCACCCCTCCACTTT | CASSDGPRGNSPLHF
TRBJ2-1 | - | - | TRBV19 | TGTGCCAGTAGTATAGGAACAATAGGGGGGAATGAGCAGTTCTTC | CASSIGTIGGNEQFF
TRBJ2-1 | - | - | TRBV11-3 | TGTGCCAGCAGCTTAGGGCGAGGGTACGATGAGCAGTTCTTC | CASSLGRGYDEQFF
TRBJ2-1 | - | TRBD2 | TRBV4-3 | TGCGCCAGCAGCCAAGCGCCGACGGGGACTAGCGGGAGGGCCAGTGAGCAGTTCTTC | CASSQAPTGTSGRASEQFF
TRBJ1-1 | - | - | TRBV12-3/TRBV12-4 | TGTGCCAGCAGCCCAACCGAAAGGGGCTCAGCTTTCTTT | CASSPTERGSAFF
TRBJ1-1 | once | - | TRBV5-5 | TGTGCCAGCAGCTTGTCAGTGTTCGTGACTGAAGCTTTCTTT | CASSLSVFVTEAFF
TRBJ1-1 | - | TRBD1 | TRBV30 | TGTGCCTGGAGCCGGGACAGTTACACTGAAGCTTTCTTT | CAWSRDSYTEAFF
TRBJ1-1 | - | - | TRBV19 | TGTGCCAGTAGTATTGGAGGGAACACTGAAGCTTTCTTT | CASSIGGNTEAFF
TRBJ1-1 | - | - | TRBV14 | TGTGCCAGCAGCCCTCGGGACTTCACGAACACTGAAGCTTTCTTT | CASSPRDFTNTEAFF
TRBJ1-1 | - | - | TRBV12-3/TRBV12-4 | TGTGCCAGCAGTTCCCGCCAGAACACTGAAGCTTTCTTT | CASSSRQNTEAFF
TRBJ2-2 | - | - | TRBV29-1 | TGCAGCGTTGTATTGGTGTTGACCCATGCCGGGGAGCTGTTTTTT | CSVVLVLTHAGELFF
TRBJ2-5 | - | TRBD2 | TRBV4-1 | TGCGCCAGCAGCCACCGAAAGCGGGAGCGTGGAGAGACCCAGTACTTC | CASSHRKRERGETQYF
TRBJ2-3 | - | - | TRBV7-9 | TGTGCCAGCAGCTTAGTGACGGGACCTAGCACAGATACGCAGTATTTT | CASSLVTGPSTDTQYF
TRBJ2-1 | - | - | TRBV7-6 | TGTGCCAGCAGCTTAGATCCAGGATACAATGAGCAGTTCTTC | CASSLDPGYNEQFF
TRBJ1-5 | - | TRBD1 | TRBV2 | TGTGCCAGCAGTGAACAGGGGGCGATCGGCCAGCCCCAGCATTTT | CASSEQGAIGQPQHF
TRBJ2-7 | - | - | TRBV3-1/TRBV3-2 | TGTGCCAGCAGCCAGCGGGACTACGAGCAGTACTTC | CASSQRDYEQYF
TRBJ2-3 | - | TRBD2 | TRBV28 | TGTGCCAGCAGTTTATGGGCTAGCGGGAGCACAGATACGCAGTATTTT | CASSLWASGSTDTQYF
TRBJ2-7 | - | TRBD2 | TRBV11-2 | TGTGCCAGCAGCTCTGAAGCGGGGACCTACGAGCAGTACTTC | CASSSEAGTYEQYF
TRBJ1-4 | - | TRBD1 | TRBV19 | TGTGCCAGTAGTACTCCCGGGACAGCGGATGAAAAACTGTTTTTT | CASSTPGTADEKLFF
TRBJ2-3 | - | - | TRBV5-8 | TGTGCCAGCAGCTTGGTTTTCTCCCTAGGGTCTAGCACAGATACGCAGTATTTT | CASSLVFSLGSSTDTQYF